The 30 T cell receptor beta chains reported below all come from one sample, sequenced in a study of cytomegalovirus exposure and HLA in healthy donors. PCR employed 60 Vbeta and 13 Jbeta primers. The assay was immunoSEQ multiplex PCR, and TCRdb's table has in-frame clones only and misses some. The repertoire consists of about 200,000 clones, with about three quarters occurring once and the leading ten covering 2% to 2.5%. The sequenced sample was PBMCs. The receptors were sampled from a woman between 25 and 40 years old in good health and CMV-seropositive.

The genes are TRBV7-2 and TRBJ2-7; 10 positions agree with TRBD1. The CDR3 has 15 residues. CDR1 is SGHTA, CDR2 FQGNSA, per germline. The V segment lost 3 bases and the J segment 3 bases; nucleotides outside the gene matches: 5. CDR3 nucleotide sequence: TGTGCCAGCAGCTTTAGGGGACAGGGGAACTACGAGCAGTACTTC. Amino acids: CASSFRGQGNYEQYF.

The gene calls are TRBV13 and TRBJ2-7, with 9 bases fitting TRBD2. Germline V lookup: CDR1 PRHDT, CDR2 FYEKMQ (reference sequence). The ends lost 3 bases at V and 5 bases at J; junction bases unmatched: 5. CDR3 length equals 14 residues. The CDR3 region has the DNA TGTGCCAGCAGCTTGCTAGCGGGGACTAACGAGCAGTACTTC. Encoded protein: CASSLLAGTNEQYF.

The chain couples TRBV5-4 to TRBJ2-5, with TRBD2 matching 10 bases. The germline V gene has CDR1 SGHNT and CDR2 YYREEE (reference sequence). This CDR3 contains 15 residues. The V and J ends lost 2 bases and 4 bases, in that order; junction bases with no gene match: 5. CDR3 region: CASSLAGGVAETQYF. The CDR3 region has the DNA TGTGCCAGCAGCTTAGCGGGAGGGGTCGCAGAGACCCAGTACTTC.

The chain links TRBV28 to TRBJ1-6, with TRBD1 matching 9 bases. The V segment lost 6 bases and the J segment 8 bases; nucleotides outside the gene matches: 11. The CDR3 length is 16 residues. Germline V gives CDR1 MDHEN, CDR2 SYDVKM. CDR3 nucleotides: TGTGCCAGCAGCTATACAGGGGGCTGGGAGGATTCACCCCTCCACTTT. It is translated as CASSYTGGWEDSPLHF.

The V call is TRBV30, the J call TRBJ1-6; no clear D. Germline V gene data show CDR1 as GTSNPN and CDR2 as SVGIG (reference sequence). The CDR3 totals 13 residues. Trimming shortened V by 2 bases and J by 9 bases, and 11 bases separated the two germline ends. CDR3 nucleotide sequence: TGTGCCTGGAGTCGGGGTGAGGGTTCACCCCTCCACTTT. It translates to CAWSRGEGSPLHF.

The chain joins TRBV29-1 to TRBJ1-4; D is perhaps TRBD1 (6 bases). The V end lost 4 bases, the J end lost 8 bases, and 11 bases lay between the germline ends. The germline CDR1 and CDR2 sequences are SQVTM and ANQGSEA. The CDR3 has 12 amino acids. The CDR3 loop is CSVAQGGEKLFF. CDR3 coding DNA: TGCAGCGTTGCACAGGGTGGGGAAAAACTGTTTTTT.

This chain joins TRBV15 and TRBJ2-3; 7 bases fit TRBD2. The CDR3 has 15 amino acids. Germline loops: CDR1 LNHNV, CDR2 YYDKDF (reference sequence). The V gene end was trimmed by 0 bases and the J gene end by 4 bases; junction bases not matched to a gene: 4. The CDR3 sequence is CATSRDPGRADTQYF. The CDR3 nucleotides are TGTGCCACCAGCAGAGACCCGGGGAGGGCAGATACGCAGTATTTT.

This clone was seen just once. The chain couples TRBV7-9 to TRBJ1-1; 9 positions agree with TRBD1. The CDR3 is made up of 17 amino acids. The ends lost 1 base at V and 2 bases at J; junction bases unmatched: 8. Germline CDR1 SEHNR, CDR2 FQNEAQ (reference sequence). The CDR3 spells CASSLVLSDRGNTEAFF. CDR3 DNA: TGTGCCAGCAGCTTAGTGTTGTCGGACAGGGGCAACACTGAAGCTTTCTTT.

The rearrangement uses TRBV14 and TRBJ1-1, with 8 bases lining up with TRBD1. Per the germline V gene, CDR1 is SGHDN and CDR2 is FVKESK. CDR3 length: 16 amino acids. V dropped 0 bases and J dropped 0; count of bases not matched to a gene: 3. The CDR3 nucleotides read TGTGCCAGCAGCCAAGATCGGGGACAGGTGAACACTGAAGCTTTCTTT. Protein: CASSQDRGQVNTEAFF.

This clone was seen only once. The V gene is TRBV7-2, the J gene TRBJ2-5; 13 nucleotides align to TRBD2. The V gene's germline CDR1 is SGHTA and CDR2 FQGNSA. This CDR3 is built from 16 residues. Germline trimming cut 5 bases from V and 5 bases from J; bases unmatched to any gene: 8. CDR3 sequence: CASSAGTSGVGETQYF. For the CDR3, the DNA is TGTGCCAGCAGCGCCGGGACTAGCGGGGTGGGGGAGACCCAGTACTTC.

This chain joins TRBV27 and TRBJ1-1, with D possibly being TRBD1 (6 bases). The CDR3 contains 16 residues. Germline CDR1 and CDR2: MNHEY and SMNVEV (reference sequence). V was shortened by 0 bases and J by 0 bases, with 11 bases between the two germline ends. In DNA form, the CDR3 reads TGTGCCAGCAGTTTATCGGGGGCCTGGATGAACACTGAAGCTTTCTTT. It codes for CASSLSGAWMNTEAFF.

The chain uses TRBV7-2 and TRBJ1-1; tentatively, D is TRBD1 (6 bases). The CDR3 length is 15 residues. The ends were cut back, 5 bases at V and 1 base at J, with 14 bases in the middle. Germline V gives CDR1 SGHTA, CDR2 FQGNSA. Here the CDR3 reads CASSPERDTNTEAFF. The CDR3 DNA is TGTGCCAGCAGCCCCGAGCGGGACACGAACACTGAAGCTTTCTTT.

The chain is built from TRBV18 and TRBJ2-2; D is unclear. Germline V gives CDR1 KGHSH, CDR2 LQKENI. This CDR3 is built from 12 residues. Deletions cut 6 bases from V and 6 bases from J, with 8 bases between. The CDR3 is CASSTVAGELFF. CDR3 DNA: TGTGCCAGCTCCACAGTCGCCGGGGAGCTGTTTTTT.

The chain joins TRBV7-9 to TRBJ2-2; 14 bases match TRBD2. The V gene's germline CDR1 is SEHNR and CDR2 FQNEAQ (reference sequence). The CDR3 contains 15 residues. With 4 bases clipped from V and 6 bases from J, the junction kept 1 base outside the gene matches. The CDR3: CASSSTSGGAGELFF. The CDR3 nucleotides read TGTGCCAGCAGCTCGACTAGCGGGGGGGCCGGGGAGCTGTTTTTT.

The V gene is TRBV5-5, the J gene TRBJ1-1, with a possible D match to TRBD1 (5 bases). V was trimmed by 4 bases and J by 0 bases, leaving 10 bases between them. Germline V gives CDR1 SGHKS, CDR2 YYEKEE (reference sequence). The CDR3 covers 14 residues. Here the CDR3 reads CASSRQYLNTEAFF. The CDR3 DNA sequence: TGTGCCAGCAGCAGACAGTACTTGAACACTGAAGCTTTCTTT.

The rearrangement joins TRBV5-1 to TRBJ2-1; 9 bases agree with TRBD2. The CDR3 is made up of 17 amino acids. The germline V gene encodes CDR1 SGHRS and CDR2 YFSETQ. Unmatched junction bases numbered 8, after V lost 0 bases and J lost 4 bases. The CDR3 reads CASSLEATSGSYNEQFF. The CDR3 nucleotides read TGCGCCAGCAGCTTGGAGGCGACTAGCGGATCTTACAATGAGCAGTTCTTC.

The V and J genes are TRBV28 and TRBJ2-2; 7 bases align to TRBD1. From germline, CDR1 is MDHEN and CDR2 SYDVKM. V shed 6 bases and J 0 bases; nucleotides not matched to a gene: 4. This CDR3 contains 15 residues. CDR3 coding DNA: TGTGCCAGCAGCCCCGGGACAGCGAACACCGGGGAGCTGTTTTTT. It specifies CASSPGTANTGELFF.

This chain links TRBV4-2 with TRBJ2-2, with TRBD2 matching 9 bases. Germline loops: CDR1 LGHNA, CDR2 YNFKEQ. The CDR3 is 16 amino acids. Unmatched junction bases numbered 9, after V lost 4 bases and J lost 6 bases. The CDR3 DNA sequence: TGTGCCAGCAGCCTGGGGGGCGGGAGGGCCCCCGGGGAGCTGTTTTTT. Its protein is CASSLGGGRAPGELFF.

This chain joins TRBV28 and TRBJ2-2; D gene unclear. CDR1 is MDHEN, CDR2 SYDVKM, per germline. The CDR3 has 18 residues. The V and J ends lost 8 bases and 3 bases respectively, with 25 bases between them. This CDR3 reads CASRPADYLSTDTGELFF. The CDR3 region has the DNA TGTGCCAGCCGACCGGCGGATTACCTATCGACGGACACCGGGGAGCTGTTTTTT.

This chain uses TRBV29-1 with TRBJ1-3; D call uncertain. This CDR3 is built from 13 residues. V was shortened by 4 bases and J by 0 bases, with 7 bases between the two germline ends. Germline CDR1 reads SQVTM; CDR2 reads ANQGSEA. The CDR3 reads CSVATNSGNTIYF. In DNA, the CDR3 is TGCAGCGTTGCAACAAACTCTGGAAACACCATATATTTT.

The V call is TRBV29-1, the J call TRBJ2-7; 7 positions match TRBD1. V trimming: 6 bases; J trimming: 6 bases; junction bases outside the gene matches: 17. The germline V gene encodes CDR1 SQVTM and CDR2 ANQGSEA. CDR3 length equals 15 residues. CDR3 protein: CSVQPWGARGSEQYF. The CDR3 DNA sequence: TGCAGCGTCCAACCATGGGGAGCCAGGGGGTCCGAGCAGTACTTC.

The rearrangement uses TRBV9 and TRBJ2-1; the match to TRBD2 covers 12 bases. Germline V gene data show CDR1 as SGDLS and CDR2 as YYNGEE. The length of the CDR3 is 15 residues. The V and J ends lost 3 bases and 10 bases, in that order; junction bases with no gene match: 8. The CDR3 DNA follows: TGTGCCAGCAGCGCCCGACTAGCGGGGGTTCGGGAGCAGTTCTTC. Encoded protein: CASSARLAGVREQFF.

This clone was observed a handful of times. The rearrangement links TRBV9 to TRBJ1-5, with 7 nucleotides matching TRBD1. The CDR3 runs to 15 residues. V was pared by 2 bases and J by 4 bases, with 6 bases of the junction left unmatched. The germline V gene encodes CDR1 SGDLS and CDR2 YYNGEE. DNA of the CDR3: TGTGCCAGCAGCGTCGGGCAGGGGGGAAATCAGCCCCAGCATTTT. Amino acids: CASSVGQGGNQPQHF.

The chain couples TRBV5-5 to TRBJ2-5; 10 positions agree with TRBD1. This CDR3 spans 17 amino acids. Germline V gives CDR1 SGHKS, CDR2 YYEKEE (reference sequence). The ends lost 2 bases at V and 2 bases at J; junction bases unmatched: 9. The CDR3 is CASSFGSTGGLQETQYF. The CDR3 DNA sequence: TGTGCCAGCAGCTTCGGGTCGACAGGGGGCCTACAAGAGACCCAGTACTTC. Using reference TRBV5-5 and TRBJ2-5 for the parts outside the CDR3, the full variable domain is DAGVTQSPTHLIKTRGQQVTLRCSPISGHKSVSWYQQVLGQGPQFIFQYYEKEERGRGNFPDRFSARQFPNYSSELNVNALLLGDSALYLCASSFGSTGGLQETQYFGPGTRLLVL.

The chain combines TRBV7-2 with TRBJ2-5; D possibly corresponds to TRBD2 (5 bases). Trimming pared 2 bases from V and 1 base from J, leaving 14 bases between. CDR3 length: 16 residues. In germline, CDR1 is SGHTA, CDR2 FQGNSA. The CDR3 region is CASSLMGGSVQETQYF. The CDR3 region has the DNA TGTGCCAGCAGCTTAATGGGCGGGTCCGTCCAAGAGACCCAGTACTTC.

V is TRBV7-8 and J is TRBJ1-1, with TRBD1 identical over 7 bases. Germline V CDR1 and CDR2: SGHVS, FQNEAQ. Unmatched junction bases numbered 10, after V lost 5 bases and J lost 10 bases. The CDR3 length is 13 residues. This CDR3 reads CASSRQGWSGAFF. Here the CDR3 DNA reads TGTGCCAGCAGCAGACAGGGATGGAGTGGAGCTTTCTTT.

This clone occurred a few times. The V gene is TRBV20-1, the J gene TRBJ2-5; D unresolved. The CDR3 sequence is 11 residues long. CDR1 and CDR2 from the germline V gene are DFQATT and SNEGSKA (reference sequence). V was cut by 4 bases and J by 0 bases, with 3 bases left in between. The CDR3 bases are TGCAGTGCTACGTACCAAGAGACCCAGTACTTC. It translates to CSATYQETQYF.

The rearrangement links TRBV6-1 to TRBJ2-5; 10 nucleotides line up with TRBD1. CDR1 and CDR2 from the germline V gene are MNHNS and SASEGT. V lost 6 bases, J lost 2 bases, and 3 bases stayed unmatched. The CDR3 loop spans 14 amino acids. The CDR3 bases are TGTGCCAGCAGAACGGACAGGGGGCAAGAGACCCAGTACTTC. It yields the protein CASRTDRGQETQYF.

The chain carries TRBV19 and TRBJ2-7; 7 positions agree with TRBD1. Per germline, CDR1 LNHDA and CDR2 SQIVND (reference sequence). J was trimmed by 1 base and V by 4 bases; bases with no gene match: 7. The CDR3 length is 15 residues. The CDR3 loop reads CASSRGQRISYEQYF. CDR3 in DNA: TGTGCCAGTAGTAGGGGACAGCGGATTTCCTACGAGCAGTACTTC.

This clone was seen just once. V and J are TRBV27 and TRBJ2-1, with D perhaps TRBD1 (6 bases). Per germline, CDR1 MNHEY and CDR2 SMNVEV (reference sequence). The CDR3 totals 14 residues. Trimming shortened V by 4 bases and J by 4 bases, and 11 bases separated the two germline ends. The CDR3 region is CASSSRGLYNEQFF. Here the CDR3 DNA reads TGTGCCAGCAGTTCCAGGGGCCTTTACAATGAGCAGTTCTTC.